The TCR beta chain described here comes from a study of T cell responses to AZD1222 COVID-19 vaccine. Overall study findings and caveats: Donors were largely white British and mainly female; clonal diversity was possibly underestimated. With dominance at 160-218 and 743-854, vaccine-associated CD4 TCRs spanned spike. Only 5 or 6 individuals given AZD1222 were seropositive at baseline.

Germline values: CDR1 SGHAT, CDR2 FQNNGV. V lost 5 bases to trimming and J lost 2 bases; unmatched junction nucleotides: 3. The CDR3 is 13 residues long. Libraries were prepared by immunoSEQ multiplex PCR; TCRdb keeps only in-frame clonotypes and omits some of them. The table shows tens of thousands of clones, with about 93% occurring only once. Regarding this clone: The antigen is undetermined.

V usage is TRBV11-2 and J usage is TRBJ2-7, with TRBD1 matching 7 bases. Sequenced here: peripheral blood, sampled on day 0 of MenACWY control vaccination. The receptor was derived from an adult in good health. CDR3 sequence reads: CASSRGQTYEQYF. The CDR3 DNA follows: TGTGCCAGCAGCCGGGGACAGACCTACGAGCAGTACTTC.